Listed below are T cell receptor beta chains from one sample, sequenced in a study of blood T cells in healthy people across ages. TCRdb analysed the 5' RACE reads with MiXCR anew, one entry per CDR3 protein. In the table there are 800,000 or so distinct CDR3 sequences, around 25% of which are singletons. The sample was also linked to a second study, of T cells of mothers and their children.

Sequencing input: blood. Receptors originate from a boy aged 10-17 years in good health. Each CDR3 is given with its conserved first and last residue. D genes are given only for firm matches. Some rows mark clone size as missing; the rest say once, few, many or name a class of expanded clone.

>TRBV3-1|-|TRBJ2-7|-
TGTGCCAGCAGCCAAGAAGGGGACTTTCCCTACGAGCAGTACTTC
CASSQEGDFPYEQYF
>TRBV18|TRBD1|TRBJ2-5|few
TGTGCCAGCTCCCCCTACTACGACAGGGTCAAAGAGACCCAGTACTTC
CASSPYYDRVKETQYF
>TRBV18|TRBD2|TRBJ2-1|few
TGTGCCAGCTCACGCGGACTAGCGGATATCTCAAATGAGCAGTTCTTC
CASSRGLADISNEQFF
>TRBV12-3/TRBV12-4|TRBD1|TRBJ1-1|-
TGTGCCAGCAGTTTAATGACAGGGACAATCACTGAAGCTTTCTTT
CASSLMTGTITEAFF
>TRBV27|-|TRBJ1-6|-
TGTGCCAGCAGTTTATCCAGATTCTCCTATAATTCACCCCTCCACTTT
CASSLSRFSYNSPLHF
>TRBV30|-|TRBJ2-7|-
TGTGCCTGGAAGTCCCACATGGACGAGCAGTACTTC
CAWKSHMDEQYF
>TRBV7-3|-|TRBJ2-1|-
TGTGCCAGCAGCTTGAGGGAGCTGAGCAATGAGCAGTTCTTC
CASSLRELSNEQFF
>TRBV6-2/TRBV6-3|-|TRBJ2-5|few
TGTGCCAGCAGTTACTATGCGGGGACACAAGAGACCCAGTACTTC
CASSYYAGTQETQYF
>TRBV20-1|-|TRBJ2-7|few
TGCAGTGCTAGAAATATGGGGCGACAGGGAGGCGAGCAGTACTTC
CSARNMGRQGGEQYF
>TRBV9|-|TRBJ2-5|-
TGTGCCAGCAGCCCGGGGTCACTCCAAGAGACCCAGTACTTC
CASSPGSLQETQYF
>TRBV4-3|TRBD1|TRBJ1-4|many
TGCGCCAGCAGCAACCGGGACAGGGTAGCTAATGAAAAACTGTTTTTT
CASSNRDRVANEKLFF
>TRBV6-2/TRBV6-3|-|TRBJ2-1|-
TGTGCCAGCTCCGGACAACTTATTCCCAATGAGCAGTTCTTC
CASSGQLIPNEQFF
>TRBV7-9|TRBD2|TRBJ2-1|few
TGTGCCAGCAGCGGAGGGACTAGCGGGGCCACGTCCTACAATGAGCAGTTCTTC
CASSGGTSGATSYNEQFF
>TRBV2|-|TRBJ1-1|few
TGTGCCAGCAGTGTAGACATAATCACTGAAGCTTTCTTT
CASSVDIITEAFF
>TRBV29-1|-|TRBJ2-5|few
TGCAGCGTTGAGGTGGGGCAAGAGACCCAGTACTTC
CSVEVGQETQYF
>TRBV7-3|-|TRBJ1-1|few
TGTGCCAGCAGCCCGAAGGGCGGGCAGGGGAGGAACACTGAAGCTTTCTTT
CASSPKGGQGRNTEAFF
>TRBV5-6|TRBD1|TRBJ2-4|few
TGTGCCAGCAGTTCCGGGACAGGGGGACTTCAGTACTTC
CASSSGTGGLQYF
>TRBV28|-|TRBJ2-5|once
TGTGCCAGCAGAGACCGGGCCGGAGAGACCCAGTACTTC
CASRDRAGETQYF
>TRBV30|-|TRBJ1-6|-
TGTGCCTGGAGCGTCCCGTGGGGGGATTCACCCCTCCACTTT
CAWSVPWGDSPLHF
>TRBV20-1|TRBD1|TRBJ2-5|few
TGCAGTGCTAGAGTTCCTAAGGACAGGGAGTACTTC
CSARVPKDREYF
>TRBV12-3/TRBV12-4|-|TRBJ1-4|-
TGTGCCAGCAGTTTAGGCTGGTACTCTAATAAAAAACTGTTTTTT
CASSLGWYSNKKLFF
>TRBV6-1|-|TRBJ2-1|-
TGTGCCAGCAGACCTATCACGGGGAATGAGCAGTTCTTC
CASRPITGNEQFF
>TRBV10-3|-|TRBJ1-2|-
TGTGCCATCAGTGATCAGGGGTCGGGAAACTATGGCTACACCTTC
CAISDQGSGNYGYTF
>TRBV2|-|TRBJ2-7|few
TGTGCCAGCATCCGTACCCCACGGACAACGGAAAACTACGAGCAGTACTTC
CASIRTPRTTENYEQYF
>TRBV10-2|-|TRBJ2-1|-
TGCGCCAGCCAGAACGATGAGCAGTTCTTC
CASQNDEQFF
>TRBV5-6|TRBD1|TRBJ2-6|few
TGTGCCAGCAGCTTGGCCGGGACAGGGGGACTCTCTGGGGCCAACGTCCTGACTTTC
CASSLAGTGGLSGANVLTF
>TRBV7-3|TRBD2|TRBJ2-1|few
TGTGCCAGCAGCTCCATAGCGGGGGGGTACAATGAGCAGTTCTTC
CASSSIAGGYNEQFF
>TRBV7-2|-|TRBJ2-4|few
TGTGCCAGCAGCCGACAGATCGGGGACATTCAGTACTTC
CASSRQIGDIQYF
>TRBV29-1|-|TRBJ2-7|-
TGCAGCGCCGTAGCTGGGTCCTACGAGCAGTACTTC
CSAVAGSYEQYF
>TRBV15|-|TRBJ2-1|few
TGTGCCACTAATCGGGGTTCCTACAATGAGCAGTTCTTC
CATNRGSYNEQFF
>TRBV27|-|TRBJ2-1|few
TGTGCCAGCAGTTTTCGGTCGCGGGCAGGGCGCTCCTACAATGAGCAGTTCTTC
CASSFRSRAGRSYNEQFF
>TRBV20-1|-|TRBJ1-1|few
TGCAGTGCTTTACAGGGCCTCAAGGCTGAAGCTTTCTTT
CSALQGLKAEAFF
>TRBV30|-|TRBJ1-2|few
TGTGCCTGGAGTGTATCTGGGGGCTATGGCTACACCTTC
CAWSVSGGYGYTF
>TRBV11-2|TRBD1|TRBJ2-5|few
TGTGCCAGCAGCGACAGGGCGTATGGGACCCAGTACTTC
CASSDRAYGTQYF
>TRBV5-1|TRBD1|TRBJ1-6|-
TGCGCCAGCAGCTTGGAGACAGGGCGCAATTCACCCCTCCACTTT
CASSLETGRNSPLHF
>TRBV29-1|-|TRBJ2-7|-
TGCAGCGTTGGAAAGGCTGGCTCCTACGAGCAGTACTTC
CSVGKAGSYEQYF
>TRBV3-1|-|TRBJ2-7|few
TGTGCCAGCAGCCAACTTGTGGGCGAGCAGTACTTC
CASSQLVGEQYF
>TRBV5-5|-|TRBJ2-3|-
TGTGCCAGCAGCTTGATGGGAACCACAGATACGCAGTACTTT
CASSLMGTTDTQYF
>TRBV6-4|-|TRBJ2-3|once
TGTGCCAGCAGTGACGAGCCGGCTAGCACAGATACGCAGTATTTT
CASSDEPASTDTQYF
>TRBV20-1|TRBD1|TRBJ2-3|few
TGCAGTGCTAGAGATGGGCAGGGGGCAGATACGCAGTATTTT
CSARDGQGADTQYF